These 27 T cell receptor beta chains share one sample of origin, sequenced in a study of blood T cell repertoires in COVID-19. TCRdb keeps only in-frame clones here, not all; method: immunoSEQ multiplex PCR. The sample consists of fewer than 450,000 clones, less than 95% of them appearing once. Sequenced input: PBMCs or T cells enriched from blood (not recorded which). These receptors were taken from a man between 18 and 35 years old who had recovered from COVID-19.

A few counts support this clone. The CDR3 spells CASTPRPGQGFSGANVLTF. In nucleotides, the CDR3 is TGTGCCAGTACCCCTCGACCGGGACAGGGCTTCTCTGGGGCCAACGTCCTGACTTTC. This chain joins TRBV19 and TRBJ2-6; 9 bases match TRBD1. This CDR3 is built from 19 residues. V lost 7 bases to trimming and J lost 0 bases; unmatched junction nucleotides: 13. Germline V gene sequence: CDR1 LNHDA, CDR2 SQIVND (reference sequence).

This clone showed up just once. The gene calls are TRBV9 and TRBJ1-2, with TRBD1 matching 8 bases. J gave up 4 bases and V 0 bases, and 8 bases lay outside the gene matches. CDR1 and CDR2 (germline): SGDLS, YYNGEE. The CDR3 is 16 residues long. The CDR3: CASSVAKTGATYGYTF. The CDR3 DNA is TGTGCCAGCAGCGTAGCGAAGACAGGGGCGACCTATGGCTACACCTTC.

This chain connects TRBV19 to TRBJ2-7; D unclear. In germline, CDR1 is LNHDA, CDR2 SQIVND (reference sequence). Trimming left V 5 bases short and J 0 bases short, with 17 bases between. The CDR3 contains 16 residues. The CDR3 sequence: CASSVSYGWSSYEQYF. As DNA, the CDR3 is TGTGCCAGTAGTGTATCCTACGGGTGGAGCTCCTACGAGCAGTACTTC.

This sequence joins TRBV24-1 and TRBJ1-3; D is unresolved. The V end was cut by 5 bases, the J end by 8 bases, with 12 bases between. CDR3 length: 13 residues. The germline V gene has CDR1 KGHDR and CDR2 SFDVKD. Written as DNA, the CDR3 is TGTGCCACCAGTGGATCTAAGTCGGACACCATATATTTT. Translating it yields CATSGSKSDTIYF.

The sample holds one count of this clone. J is TRBJ1-3 and V is TRBV3-1 (or the pseudogene TRBV3-2); D uncertain. The V end was cut by 3 bases, the J end by 7 bases, with 10 bases between. The V gene's germline CDR1 is LGHDT and CDR2 YNNKEL (reference sequence). There are 13 residues in the CDR3. In DNA form, the CDR3 reads TGTGCCAGCAGCCACGGAGACGGGAACACCATATATTTT. As protein: CASSHGDGNTIYF.

The chain is built from TRBV6-5 and TRBJ1-3; D might be TRBD1 (6 bases). This CDR3 is 14 amino acids long. CDR1 MNHEY and CDR2 SVGAGI come from the germline V gene. The V end lost 6 bases, the J end lost 0 bases, and 9 bases lay between the germline ends. CDR3 bases: TGTGCCAGCAGACAGGGTTCCTCTGGAAACACCATATATTTT. It codes for CASRQGSSGNTIYF.

The chain is built from TRBV7-8 and TRBJ1-1; D gene ambiguous. Germline loops: CDR1 SGHVS, CDR2 FQNEAQ. Trimming took 4 bases from V and 6 from J, leaving 12 bases between them. The CDR3 is made up of 13 amino acids. CDR3 coding DNA: TGTGCCAGCAGCTCCCCCGGGATCGCTGAAGCTTTCTTT. It yields the protein CASSSPGIAEAFF.

This clone was recorded once. The J gene is TRBJ1-1, the V gene TRBV6-5; D gene ambiguous. The CDR3 covers 14 residues. V gave up 3 bases and J gave up 2 bases, with 10 bases separating them. The germline CDR1 and CDR2 sequences are MNHEY and SVGAGI. The CDR3 sequence is CASSYEGGNTEAFF. The CDR3 DNA follows: TGTGCCAGCAGTTATGAGGGAGGCAACACTGAAGCTTTCTTT.

This chain links TRBV2 with TRBJ2-1; TRBD1 matches at 9 bases. The CDR3 consists of 15 residues. The germline V gene has CDR1 SNHLY and CDR2 FYNNEI. V lost 3 bases to trimming and J lost 8 bases; unmatched junction nucleotides: 8. The CDR3 here is CASSERVTGGYEQFF. The DNA of the CDR3 is TGTGCCAGCAGTGAGAGGGTCACAGGGGGCTATGAGCAGTTCTTC.

Points on this clone: This sample also contains other DNA sequences that code for the same CDR3. The chain has TRBV28 and TRBJ1-3; no reliable D call. CDR3 size: 15 residues. The germline gives CDR1 MDHEN, CDR2 SYDVKM. V dropped 6 bases and J dropped 0 bases, with 12 bases sitting between them. CDR3 sequence (DNA): TGTGCCAGCAGCCCCCCCATCAGCTCTGGAAACACCATATATTTT. Residues: CASSPPISSGNTIYF.

The chain couples TRBV5-1 to TRBJ2-7; 10 bases map to TRBD1. CDR3 length equals 14 residues. Per germline, CDR1 SGHRS and CDR2 YFSETQ. Trimming removed 3 bases from V and 0 bases from J; junction bases left unmatched: 0. CDR3 amino acids: CASSWTGGSYEQYF. CDR3 in DNA: TGCGCCAGCAGCTGGACAGGGGGCTCCTACGAGCAGTACTTC.

The CDR3 bases are TGTGCCAGCATGAGGGGGACTGAAGCTTTCTTT. Translating it yields CASMRGTEAFF. The gene calls are TRBV11-2 and TRBJ1-1, with a tentative D call TRBD1 (6 bases). The CDR3 extends over 11 amino acids. Germline-derived CDR1 and CDR2 are SGHAT and FQNNGV. Trimming took off 7 bases at V and 5 bases at J, with 8 bases between the two ends.

The rearrangement links TRBV11-3 to TRBJ1-3, with TRBD1 matching 9 bases. The CDR3 spans 17 residues. Germline CDR1 reads SGHNT; CDR2 reads YENEEA. J was trimmed by 0 bases and V by 2 bases; bases with no gene match: 5. The CDR3 here is CASSLSRTGASGNTIYF. Written as DNA, the CDR3 is TGTGCCAGCAGCTTATCCCGGACAGGGGCCTCTGGAAACACCATATATTTT.

The V gene is TRBV15, the J gene TRBJ1-1; D not resolved. Germline lookup yields CDR1 LNHNV and CDR2 YYDKDF (reference sequence). The CDR3 length is 13 residues. V lost 4 bases and J lost 1, with 7 bases in between. CDR3 in amino acids: CATSTVENTEAFF. The CDR3 region has the DNA TGTGCCACCAGCACGGTAGAGAACACTGAAGCTTTCTTT.

The chain is built from TRBV4-1 and TRBJ2-6, with D possibly matching TRBD1 (5 bases). V was cut by 0 bases and J by 2 bases, with 5 bases left in between. The CDR3 totals 15 residues. Germline V gene sequence: CDR1 MGHRA, CDR2 YSYEKL. The CDR3 nucleotides are TGCGCCAGCAGCCAAGAGACAGCTGGGGCCAACGTCCTGACTTTC. It specifies CASSQETAGANVLTF.

The V gene is TRBV9, the J gene TRBJ1-1, with D perhaps TRBD1 (5 bases). CDR1 and CDR2 from the germline V gene are SGDLS and YYNGEE. V shed 3 bases and J shed 4 bases, with 13 bases lying between them. The CDR3 extends over 14 amino acids. In DNA form, the CDR3 reads TGTGCCAGCAGCGGTCGGGGGACGGGCACTGAAGCTTTCTTT. Translating it yields CASSGRGTGTEAFF.

V and J are TRBV4-2 and TRBJ1-5; D is ambiguous. The CDR3 totals 15 residues. Germline CDR1 and CDR2: LGHNA and YNFKEQ. Trimming took off 0 bases at V and 5 bases at J, with 11 bases between the two ends. The CDR3 loop is CASSQDAGSDQPQHF. CDR3 DNA sequence: TGTGCCAGCAGCCAAGATGCCGGGTCAGATCAGCCCCAGCATTTT.

This rearrangement joins TRBV29-1 to TRBJ1-1, with D unclear. The length of the CDR3 is 10 residues. CDR1 SQVTM and CDR2 ANQGSEA come from the germline V gene. CDR3 sequence: CSDSGNWAFF. In DNA form, the CDR3 reads TGCAGTGATTCCGGGAATTGGGCTTTCTTT.

The DNA of the CDR3 is TGTGCCAGTAACGACCGCGGGCGCGCTAACTATGGCTACACCTTC. Its protein product is CASNDRGRANYGYTF. The V gene is TRBV19, the J gene TRBJ1-2; no definite D call. With 7 bases removed from V and 0 bases from J, the gap between germline ends came to 15 bases. The CDR3 runs 15 residues. The germline CDR1 and CDR2 sequences are LNHDA and SQIVND (reference sequence).

The rearrangement joins TRBV12-5 to TRBJ2-3, with a weak D call TRBD2 (6 bases). The CDR3 runs to 18 residues. V was pared by 0 bases and J by 2 bases, with 18 bases between. The germline CDR1 and CDR2 sequences are LGHNT and FRNRAP. The DNA for the CDR3 is TGTGCTAGTGGTTTGGTAATCCCACGGGGGAGATACACAGATACGCAGTATTTT. Translating it yields CASGLVIPRGRYTDTQYF.

The chain couples TRBV3-1 (or the pseudogene TRBV3-2) to TRBJ1-1, with D possibly being TRBD1 (5 bases). The V end was cut by 0 bases, the J end by 6 bases, with 14 bases between. The germline V gene has CDR1 LGHDT and CDR2 YNNKEL (reference sequence). This CDR3 spans 15 amino acids. CDR3 sequence (DNA): TGTGCCAGCAGCCAAGATAGGGGCCCCTCCTCTGAAGCTTTCTTT. Translating gives CASSQDRGPSSEAFF.

This chain uses TRBV28 with TRBJ2-2; tentatively, D is TRBD2 (5 bases). V lost 6 bases and J lost 1, with 9 bases in between. CDR1 is MDHEN and CDR2 is SYDVKM in the germline V gene. The CDR3 is made up of 14 amino acids. The CDR3 DNA reads TGTGCCAGCAGGGTCGGGAAGAACACCGGGGAGCTGTTTTTT. It is translated as CASRVGKNTGELFF.

The rearrangement links TRBV5-1 to TRBJ1-2; D gene ambiguous. The CDR3 consists of 13 residues. Trimming took 1 base from V and 8 from J, leaving 12 bases between them. Germline loops: CDR1 SGHRS, CDR2 YFSETQ. CDR3 DNA: TGCGCCAGCAGCTTGACAGACAACCGGGGCTACACCTTC. This sequence encodes CASSLTDNRGYTF.

This rearrangement joins TRBV7-3 to TRBJ2-1; D ambiguous. The germline V gene encodes CDR1 SGHTA and CDR2 FQGTGA. V was shortened by 2 bases and J by 5 bases, with 10 bases between the two germline ends. The CDR3 is 14 amino acids. CDR3 region: CASSLGEFHNEQFF. The CDR3 DNA reads TGTGCCAGCAGCTTAGGAGAGTTCCACAATGAGCAGTTCTTC.

The chain uses TRBV29-1 and TRBJ2-1; 7 bases line up with TRBD2. This CDR3 has 13 amino acids. V lost 6 bases to trimming and J lost 4 bases; unmatched junction nucleotides: 6. Germline lookup yields CDR1 SQVTM and CDR2 ANQGSEA. The CDR3 reads CSVQGGGYNEQFF. The DNA for the CDR3 is TGCAGCGTCCAGGGCGGGGGATACAATGAGCAGTTCTTC.

This rearrangement joins TRBV18 to TRBJ1-4; D uncertain. Germline CDR1 and CDR2: KGHSH and LQKENI. V was pared by 3 bases and J by 6 bases, with 8 bases between. The CDR3 loop spans 13 amino acids. DNA of the CDR3: TGTGCCAGCTCACCTGCGAGGGATGAAAAACTGTTTTTT. Residues: CASSPARDEKLFF.

The chain uses TRBV3-1 (or the pseudogene TRBV3-2) and TRBJ2-5; possibly TRBD1 for D (6 bases). V dropped 2 bases and J dropped 5 bases, with 21 bases sitting between them. Germline CDR1 is LGHDT and CDR2 is YNNKEL (reference sequence). The CDR3 contains 17 residues. CDR3 coding DNA: TGTGCCAGCAGCCAATCGGACAGTCAAAGATTTTTGGAGACCCAGTACTTC. This encodes CASSQSDSQRFLETQYF.